The clone carrying this TCR beta chain appeared a single time. This entry is derived from a study of T cell changes during pregnancy in multiple sclerosis. The CDR3 totals 13 residues. Germline lookup yields CDR1 LGHNA and CDR2 YSLEER. The V end lost 3 bases, the J end lost 8 bases, and 13 bases lay between the germline ends. TCRdb's table, derived via immunoSEQ multiplex PCR, lists solely in-frame clones and lacks some. Here the sample spans under 85,000 clones, 90% being singletons. The specimen was peripheral blood, collected in the third trimester of pregnancy. The chain uses TRBV4-3 and TRBJ1-2; D remains unclear. The receptor was isolated from a female donor with multiple sclerosis, enrolled in a pregnancy study. The CDR3 here is CASSHGEYVGYTF. The CDR3 DNA follows: TGCGCCAGCAGCCACGGGGAATACGTGGGCTACACCTTC.